One sample yielded the 20 T cell receptor beta chains listed below, sequenced in a study of T cell responses to AZD1222 COVID-19 vaccine. TCRdb keeps only in-frame clones here, not all; method: immunoSEQ multiplex PCR. This sample has about 85,000 clones, with about nine tenths found just once. The source material was peripheral blood, sampled on day 0 of AZD1222 vaccination. These receptors all come from an adult in good health.

The chain carries TRBV10-3 and TRBJ2-5, with TRBD2 matching 7 bases. Germline loops: CDR1 ENHRY, CDR2 SYGVKD. V lost 2 bases to trimming and J lost 4 bases; unmatched junction nucleotides: 7. This CDR3 comprises 15 residues. The CDR3 bases are TGTGCCATCAGTGAGGACCTTGGGGGGGGAGAGACCCAGTACTTC. This gives the protein CAISEDLGGGETQYF.

J is TRBJ1-2 and V is TRBV7-2; a possible D gene is TRBD1 (6 bases). V was trimmed by 1 base and J by 2 bases, leaving 17 bases between them. This CDR3 contains 17 residues. Germline V CDR1 and CDR2: SGHTA, FQGNSA. The CDR3 region has the DNA TGTGCCAGCAGCTTAGGGGGCAGGGGCGCACTCAACTATGGCTACACCTTC. It translates to CASSLGGRGALNYGYTF. Based on the CDR3 plus reference TRBV7-2 and TRBJ1-2, the full variable domain is GAGVSQSPSNKVTEKGKDVELRCDPISGHTALYWYRQSLGQGLEFLIYFQGNSAPDKSGLPSDRFSAERTGGSVSTLTIQRTQQEDSAVYLCASSLGGRGALNYGYTFGSGTRLTVV.

This clone has a handful of counts. The rearrangement links TRBV2 to TRBJ1-6; D gene unclear. Trimming took 6 bases from V and 6 from J, leaving 12 bases between them. This CDR3 spans 14 amino acids. Germline-derived CDR1 and CDR2 are SNHLY and FYNNEI. For the CDR3, the DNA is TGTGCCAGCAGGGCAGGACGGACTAATTCACCCCTCCACTTT. Its protein is CASRAGRTNSPLHF. The variable domain in full, with the rest retrieved from reference TRBV2 and TRBJ1-6, is EPEVTQTPSHQVTQMGQEVILRCVPISNHLYFYWYRQILGQKVEFLVSFYNNEISEKSEIFDDQFSVERPDGSNFTLKIRSTKLEDSAMYFCASRAGRTNSPLHFGNGTRLTVT.

This sequence joins TRBV15 and TRBJ1-2; D gene unclear. The germline V gene has CDR1 LNHNV and CDR2 YYDKDF (reference sequence). The ends were cut back, 3 bases at V and 2 bases at J, with 4 bases in the middle. The CDR3 has 12 amino acids. The CDR3 DNA reads as TGTGCCACCAGCAGCTGGAACTATGGCTACACCTTC. Translation gives CATSSWNYGYTF.

This chain connects TRBV4-3 to TRBJ1-2; D remains unclear. CDR3 size: 17 residues. V shed 4 bases and J shed 2 bases, with 20 bases lying between them. Per the germline V gene, CDR1 is LGHNA and CDR2 is YSLEER. The CDR3 region has the DNA TGCGCCAGCAGCCCGGCGAAAGGACCTAAGTACAACTATGGCTACACCTTC. It encodes CASSPAKGPKYNYGYTF.

This clone rates as medium-sized (0.01 to 0.1%). V gene TRBV3-1 (or the pseudogene TRBV3-2) combines with J gene TRBJ1-6, with D perhaps matching TRBD1 (5 bases). CDR1 and CDR2 (germline): LGHDT, YNNKEL (reference sequence). V was shortened by 5 bases and J by 10 bases, with 18 bases between the two germline ends. The CDR3 consists of 15 residues. The DNA for the CDR3 is TGTGCCAGCAGCGATTATCCAGGGAGGGGATCACCCCTCCACTTT. The encoded protein is CASSDYPGRGSPLHF.

This clone was detected a few times. The CDR3 DNA reads TGCGCCAGCAGCTTTTCGGGACTAGCGAGCAACGAGCAGTACTTC. This codes for CASSFSGLASNEQYF. V is TRBV5-1 and J is TRBJ2-7; 10 bases agree with TRBD2. The germline gives CDR1 SGHRS, CDR2 YFSETQ. This CDR3 is 15 amino acids long. J was trimmed by 5 bases and V by 2 bases; bases with no gene match: 7.

The rearrangement uses TRBV2 and TRBJ2-7; possibly TRBD1 for D (5 bases). V was pared by 4 bases and J by 5 bases, with 12 bases between. The germline gives CDR1 SNHLY, CDR2 FYNNEI. This CDR3 has 13 residues. CDR3 sequence (DNA): TGTGCCAGCAGTGTGGGGCTAGGGCACGAGCAGTACTTC. Amino acids: CASSVGLGHEQYF.

This clone appeared once. V and J are TRBV4-1 and TRBJ1-5, with 7 bases fitting TRBD1. This CDR3 comprises 16 residues. Trimming removed 1 base from V and 5 bases from J; junction bases left unmatched: 8. CDR1 MGHRA and CDR2 YSYEKL come from the germline V gene. The CDR3 DNA is TGCGCCAGCAGCCAAGGAGGCAGGGGGAGGCATCAGCCCCAGCATTTT. Translation: CASSQGGRGRHQPQHF.

The chain carries TRBV10-3 and TRBJ2-3, with D possibly TRBD2 on 6 matching bases. CDR3 length: 12 residues. In germline, CDR1 is ENHRY, CDR2 SYGVKD. V lost 8 bases to trimming and J lost 5 bases, with 11 bases between them. The CDR3 sequence: CAIRDFGDTQYF. The DNA of the CDR3 is TGTGCCATCCGGGACTTTGGAGATACGCAGTATTTT.

This clone was observed a few times. The J gene is TRBJ1-1, the V gene TRBV27; possibly TRBD1 for D (5 bases). Germline V gives CDR1 MNHEY, CDR2 SMNVEV (reference sequence). V lost 5 bases and J lost 1, with 11 bases in between. This CDR3 has 14 residues. The CDR3 loop is CASSPYDRNTEAFF. CDR3 DNA sequence: TGTGCCAGCAGTCCGTACGACAGGAACACTGAAGCTTTCTTT.

CDR3 protein: CASSPGQKAFF. CDR3 in DNA: TGTGCCAGCAGCCCCGGACAGAAAGCTTTCTTT. The gene calls are TRBV7-9 and TRBJ1-1; perhaps TRBD1 as D (6 bases). CDR1 is SEHNR and CDR2 is FQNEAQ in the germline V gene (reference sequence). This CDR3 is 11 amino acids long. V gave up 5 bases and J gave up 9 bases, with 10 bases separating them. The full variable domain, rest sourced from reference TRBV7-9 and TRBJ1-1, is DTGVSQNPRHKITKRGQNVTFRCDPISEHNRLYWYRQTLGQGPEFLTYFQNEAQLEKSRLLSDRFSAERPKGSFSTLEIQRTEQGDSAMYLCASSPGQKAFFGQGTRLTVV.

The chain employs TRBV12-3 or TRBV12-4 and TRBJ2-1, with 7 bases identical to TRBD1. Trimming cost V 6 bases and J 8 bases; bases outside gene matches: 4. The CDR3 extends over 12 amino acids. CDR3: CASRTGIDEQFF. CDR3 DNA sequence: TGTGCCAGCAGGACAGGGATAGATGAGCAGTTCTTC.

The V gene is TRBV5-1, the J gene TRBJ2-3; TRBD1 agrees at 7 bases. This CDR3 is 19 amino acids long. Trimming took 4 bases from V and 1 from J; bases not matched to a gene: 18. Germline V gene lookup returns CDR1 SGHRS and CDR2 YFSETQ. CDR3 sequence reads: CASSPRTTGEYGGTDTQYF. The DNA of the CDR3 is TGCGCCAGCAGCCCAAGAACAACAGGGGAGTACGGGGGCACAGATACGCAGTATTTT.

The chain couples TRBV6-5 to TRBJ2-2; TRBD2 agrees at 8 bases. The CDR3 totals 13 residues. J lost 4 bases, V lost 6 bases, and 1 base had no gene match. Germline loops: CDR1 MNHEY, CDR2 SVGAGI. CDR3 nucleotide sequence: TGTGCCAGCAGCGGGACTAGCACCGGGGAGCTGTTTTTT. It specifies CASSGTSTGELFF.

This chain connects TRBV18 to TRBJ2-7, with 9 bases identical to TRBD1. This CDR3 is built from 15 residues. Germline V CDR1 and CDR2: KGHSH, LQKENI. With V trimmed by 6 bases and J by 2 bases, 8 bases remained unmatched. This CDR3 reads CASSRTGTGTYEQYF. The CDR3 nucleotides are TGTGCCAGCTCCCGGACCGGGACAGGGACCTACGAGCAGTACTTC.

This chain joins TRBV5-1 and TRBJ1-2; D might be TRBD1 (5 bases). CDR1 and CDR2 from the germline V gene are SGHRS and YFSETQ. Trimming removed 0 bases from V and 7 bases from J, with 13 bases in between. The CDR3 loop spans 14 amino acids. CDR3 loop: CASSLGGREGGYTF. The CDR3 bases are TGCGCCAGCAGCTTGGGAGGCAGGGAAGGTGGCTACACCTTC.

The V gene is TRBV19, the J gene TRBJ2-7; TRBD1 is a possible D gene (6 bases). The germline V gene has CDR1 LNHDA and CDR2 SQIVND (reference sequence). Deletions cut 1 base from V and 3 bases from J, with 10 bases between. The CDR3 length is 14 residues. CDR3 sequence reads: CASSIGGQSYEQYF. As DNA, the CDR3 is TGTGCCAGTAGTATAGGAGGACAGAGCTACGAGCAGTACTTC. Full variable domain (missing parts from reference TRBV19 and TRBJ2-7): DGGITQSPKYLFRKEGQNVTLSCEQNLNHDAMYWYRQDPGQGLRLIYYSQIVNDFQKGDIAEGYSVSREKKESFPLTVTSAQKNPTAFYLCASSIGGQSYEQYFGPGTRLTVT.

The genes are TRBV19 and TRBJ2-4, with 8 bases lining up with TRBD1. The length of the CDR3 is 17 residues. V shed 4 bases, J shed 1 base, and the junction held 9 bases outside the gene matches. Germline V gives CDR1 LNHDA, CDR2 SQIVND (reference sequence). Here the CDR3 reads CASSKLPGGNAKNIQYF. DNA of the CDR3: TGTGCCAGTAGTAAACTCCCAGGGGGCAATGCCAAAAACATTCAGTACTTC.

This chain uses TRBV28 with TRBJ2-7; D is undetermined. The CDR3 is made up of 14 amino acids. Trimming took 2 bases from V and 2 from J, leaving 10 bases between them. Germline CDR1 reads MDHEN; CDR2 reads SYDVKM. This CDR3 is CASSLRRPAYEQYF. The CDR3 nucleotides read TGTGCCAGCAGTTTACGTAGGCCGGCCTACGAGCAGTACTTC.